Listed here are 8 T cell receptor beta chains from one sample, sequenced in a study of long-term antiretroviral therapy in people with HIV. Run at survey level, the immunoSEQ assay was version v3.0. The method was immunoSEQ multiplex PCR; TCRdb's version includes in-frame clones alone and lacks a portion of them. The sample carries about 28,000 clones, roughly 89% recorded once. Source: unsorted PBMCs, taken 0.4 years after starting antiretroviral therapy. The receptors come from a man younger than 35 with HIV.

The chain couples TRBV4-3 to TRBJ2-7; 7 bases map to TRBD2. The CDR3 length is 15 residues. Germline CDR1 reads LGHNA; CDR2 reads YSLEER. Unmatched junction bases numbered 7, after V lost 2 bases and J lost 3 bases. The CDR3 loop is CASSQFLGGNYEQYF. The CDR3 DNA reads TGCGCCAGCAGCCAATTTTTGGGGGGGAACTACGAGCAGTACTTC.

The chain carries TRBV11-2 and TRBJ2-7; 7 nucleotides agree with TRBD1. Germline V CDR1 and CDR2: SGHAT, FQNNGV. The CDR3 has 15 residues. V gave up 5 bases and J gave up 2 bases; unmatched junction bases: 9. The CDR3 is CASSPRTGQAYEQYF. DNA for the CDR3: TGTGCCAGCAGCCCCAGGACAGGTCAAGCCTACGAGCAGTACTTC.

This clone was seen a handful of times. V and J are TRBV27 and TRBJ1-2, with 8 positions matching TRBD1. The CDR3 runs to 14 residues. The trim removed 4 bases at V and 7 bases at J, leaving 8 bases unmatched. The germline V gene has CDR1 MNHEY and CDR2 SMNVEV (reference sequence). In DNA, the CDR3 is TGTGCCAGCAGTTCCTTGACAGGGGCGAGTGGCTACACCTTC. Translated, it gives CASSSLTGASGYTF.

The chain combines TRBV7-2 with TRBJ1-1; tentative D call: TRBD1 (6 bases). Trimming removed 5 bases at V and 5 bases at J, with 12 bases between. The CDR3 consists of 13 residues. Germline-derived CDR1 and CDR2 are SGHTA and FQGNSA. This CDR3 is CASSLGGGTEAFF. Here the CDR3 DNA reads TGTGCCAGCAGCCTCGGGGGCGGGACTGAAGCTTTCTTT. Supplemented by reference TRBV7-2 and TRBJ1-1, the full variable domain reads GAGVSQSPSNKVTEKGKDVELRCDPISGHTALYWYRQSLGQGLEFLIYFQGNSAPDKSGLPSDRFSAERTGGSVSTLTIQRTQQEDSAVYLCASSLGGGTEAFFGQGTRLTVV.

This clone appeared a few times. The chain recombines TRBV23-1 with TRBJ1-2; possibly TRBD1 for D (6 bases). TRBV23-1 is filed as an ORF, its function uncertain. V was clipped by 8 bases and J by 13 bases, with 20 bases between them. The CDR3 is made up of 12 amino acids. CDR3 bases: TGCGCCAGCCCTGAGGGGACACCGGCTCCCACCTTC. It translates to CASPEGTPAPTF.

The chain is built from TRBV9 and TRBJ1-2; a possible D gene is TRBD1 (6 bases). The CDR3 has 13 amino acids. V gave up 4 bases and J gave up 5 bases, with 12 bases separating them. CDR1 and CDR2 from the germline V gene are SGDLS and YYNGEE. The CDR3 DNA follows: TGTGCCAGCAGCCAGACAGGCGAGTATGGCTACACCTTC. It specifies CASSQTGEYGYTF. The full variable domain, its missing parts supplied by reference TRBV9 and TRBJ1-2, is DSGVTQTPKHLITATGQRVTLRCSPRSGDLSVYWYQQSLDQGLQFLIQYYNGEERAKGNILERFSAQQFPDLHSELNLSSLELGDSALYFCASSQTGEYGYTFGSGTRLTVV.

This clone has a single count. The rearrangement links TRBV4-3 to TRBJ2-7; TRBD1 agrees at 9 bases. Trimming at V came to 0 bases and at J to 0 bases, leaving 9 bases not matched to a gene. Germline CDR1 reads LGHNA; CDR2 reads YSLEER. This CDR3 is 18 amino acids long. CDR3 in amino acids: CASSQDRGDREVSYEQYF. The CDR3, as DNA: TGCGCCAGCAGCCAAGATAGGGGGGACAGGGAGGTCTCCTACGAGCAGTACTTC.

CDR3 sequence (DNA): TGTGCCAGCAGTGAATTGATAAGCAATCAGCCCCAGCATTTT. It specifies CASSELISNQPQHF. The rearrangement joins TRBV6-1 to TRBJ1-5, with D hard to call. The germline V gene encodes CDR1 MNHNS and CDR2 SASEGT. V gave up 2 bases and J gave up 1 base, with 6 bases separating them. CDR3 length: 14 amino acids.